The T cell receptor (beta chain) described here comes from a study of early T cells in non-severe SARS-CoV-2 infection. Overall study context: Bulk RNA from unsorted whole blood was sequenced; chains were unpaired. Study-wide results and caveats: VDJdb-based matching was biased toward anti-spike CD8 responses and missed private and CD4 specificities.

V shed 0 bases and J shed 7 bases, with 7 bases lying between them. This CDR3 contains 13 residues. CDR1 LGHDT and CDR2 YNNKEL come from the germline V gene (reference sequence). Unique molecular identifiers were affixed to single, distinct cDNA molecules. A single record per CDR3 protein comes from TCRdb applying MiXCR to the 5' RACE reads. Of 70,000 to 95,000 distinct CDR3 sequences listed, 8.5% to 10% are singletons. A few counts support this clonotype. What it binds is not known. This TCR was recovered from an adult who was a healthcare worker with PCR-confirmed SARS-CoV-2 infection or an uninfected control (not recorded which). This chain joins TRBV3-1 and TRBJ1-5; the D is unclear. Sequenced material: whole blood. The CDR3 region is CASSQDPGQPQHF. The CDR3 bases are TGTGCCAGCAGCCAAGATCCCGGACAGCCCCAGCATTTT.